This section outlines one TCR beta chain sequence together with its context. Original data processing: The authors estimated nucleated cell counts from reference gene primer amplification. Sequencing used immunoSEQ multiplex PCR; TCRdb keeps in-frame clones, though not all of them. The V and J calls and the clone size are those of that table, but D and trimming were determined from the DNA. The sample holds 110,000 or so clones, approximately 88% seen once. The data were obtained in a study of blood T cell repertoires in COVID-19. Study information: Acute and convalescent COVID-19 specimens originated in the United States, Italy and Spain. PBMCs, B-cell-depleted T cells, or T cells were the source of the cDNA or gDNA that made up the material.

Germline-derived CDR1 and CDR2 are MNHEY and SMNVEV (reference sequence). The length of the CDR3 is 18 residues. V lost 5 bases, J lost 0 bases, and 20 bases lay in between. Specimen: peripheral blood. The chain combines TRBV27 with TRBJ1-3; D unresolved. The receptor was isolated from a woman in her thirties or forties with acute or convalescent COVID-19. The CDR3: CASSLTAAGAISGNTIYF. The CDR3 coding sequence is TGTGCCAGCAGTCTAACGGCCGCGGGTGCAATCTCTGGAAACACCATATATTTT.